Reported below is one T cell receptor beta chain. Which antigen it targets is not known. Per-base quality was not reported, and no clone a single base away is much larger than it. The source of the sample is a study of blood T cell repertoires in COVID-19 (dated by TCRdb to the early 2020s). For the study in its entirety: Samples covering the acute and convalescent phases of COVID-19 were provided by collaborators in the United States, Italy and Spain. The material from the prospective study consisted of cDNA or gDNA derived from T cells, B-cell-depleted T cells, or PBMCs. The dataset comprised deeply sampled blood TCRbeta repertoires from subjects exposed to, actively infected with, or recovered from COVID-19. The repertoires were made available in a free public database intended to serve as a resource for research on the immune response to SARS-CoV-2. The samples were drawn from two sources: the first 160 participants of the ongoing ImmuneRACE study, and fewer than 1,500 subjects contributed by 6 global collaborators. Nearly every sample came with metadata listing a de-identified subject ID, COVID-19 status, age in years and sex. Where available, HLA class I and class II types were obtained from metadata supplied by the sample provider rather than from assay-based typing. Study-level results and caveats: How much clinical and demographic metadata was included differed by source and by participant, and the metadata was provided uncurated.

CDR1 is given as DFQATT and CDR2 as SNEGSKA, both from the germline V gene (reference sequence). V is pared back by 3 bases and J by 8 bases, with 19 bases lying between the germline termini. Including the terminal cysteine and phenylalanine, the CDR3 comprises 14 residues. The only DNA kept is the CDR3, 42 bases in frame from the first base. In the prospective study, participants were 18 to 89 years old, resided in under 30 geographic areas of the United States, and were enrolled through a virtual design. In the prospective study, participants were assigned to cohorts based on the clinical history participants reported in a screening survey and a study questionnaire. In the prospective study, whole blood, serum and a nasopharyngeal or oropharyngeal swab were collected from each participant by mobile phlebotomists. Prospective study participants could optionally give additional blood draws and questionnaires over an approximately 2-month period. Blood samples from the prospective study were shipped frozen or at room temperature prior to DNA extraction.

The immunoSEQ Assay, a bias-controlled multiplex PCR, was used to amplify TCRbeta CDR3 regions from genomic DNA. In the paper's pipeline: Within the assay, amplification of reference gene primers was used to estimate how many nucleated cells each sample contained. To quantify the absolute abundance of each unique TCRbeta CDR3 rearrangement, sequence reads were collapsed and filtered. Productive Simpson clonality was computed per sample as the square root of Simpson's diversity index over productive rearrangements. The source is immuneACCESS, and TCRdb retained only in-frame sequences with V and J called. Part of the clones is not carried over; for the studies checked, unresolved V genes explain less than half of this, and the remainder is unexplained. Clone size and V and J calls were adopted from that table, with D and trimming inferred from the DNA. The sample records under 350,000 clones, approximately 86% of which are singletons. Clones ranked in the top ten supply 3.5% to 4.5% of the sample.

This TCR was recovered from a woman between 40 and 55 years old with acute COVID-19. The sequenced sample consisted of PBMCs or T cells enriched from blood (not recorded which). The chain is encoded by TRBV20-1 joined to TRBJ1-2, with TRBD1 as a weak D call on 5 bases. The bases read TGCAGTGCTAGTCCCCAAGGGCAGGGCTGGGGCTACACCTTC. Its protein is CSASPQGQGWGYTF.